The rows below give T cell receptor beta chains drawn from one sample of a study of T cells in Graves' hyperthyroidism and ophthalmopathy. TCRdb re-derived calls from the multiplex PCR reads in MiXCR, one entry per CDR3 protein. The sample carries under 800,000 distinct CDR3 sequences, 11% to 15% recorded once. Sequenced material: blood. The receptors originated from a young woman with Graves' hyperthyroidism. CDR3s include the opening cysteine and the closing phenylalanine or tryptophan. The D gene is left open where the match is weak. The listing skips clone size in some rows; elsewhere it reads once, few, many or a size class.

>TRBJ1-2|.|TRBV7-9|.
TGTGCCAGCAGCTTAGAAGGGGTTACAGACCGACCTAACTATGGCTACACCTTC
CASSLEGVTDRPNYGYTF
>TRBJ1-1|.|TRBV5-6|.
TGTGCCAGCCAAACGGGGTCTTTGAACACTGAAGCTTTCTTT
CASQTGSLNTEAFF
>TRBJ2-5|few|TRBV7-2|TRBD2
TGTGCCAGCAGCTTAGGGAGGACTAGCGGGAGGGTGGGTGCGGCCCAGTACTTC
CASSLGRTSGRVGAAQYF
>TRBJ2-7|many|TRBV7-2|.
TGTGCCAGCAGCCCTGGGGCGGAGCTAGCCTACGAGCAGTACTTC
CASSPGAELAYEQYF
>TRBJ1-5|many|TRBV29-1|.
TGCAGCGTTGGGGGCGGGTTTGACAATCAGCCCCAGCATTTT
CSVGGGFDNQPQHF
>TRBJ2-7|many|TRBV11-3|.
TGTGCCAGCAGCTTGGAGACAACAACCTACGAGCAGTACTTC
CASSLETTTYEQYF
>TRBJ1-5|many|TRBV27|.
TGTGCCAGCAGTTCAAACAGGTATCAGCCCCAGCATTTT
CASSSNRYQPQHF
>TRBJ1-5|few|TRBV12-3/TRBV12-4|.
TGTGCCAGCAGTGCTCCCGGAAGCAATCAGCCCCAGCATTTT
CASSAPGSNQPQHF
>TRBJ2-3|many|TRBV7-9|.
TGTGCCAGCAGCCAACCCCCGCGTAATACGCAGTATTTT
CASSQPPRNTQYF
>TRBJ1-2|few|TRBV28|.
TGTGCCAGCAACAGAGACTATGGCTACACCTTC
CASNRDYGYTF
>TRBJ2-1|many|TRBV3-1|TRBD2
TGTGCCAGCAGCCAAGATACAGGACTAGCGTCCCATGAGCAGTTCTTC
CASSQDTGLASHEQFF
>TRBJ2-7|.|TRBV25-1|.
TGTGCCAGCACCCGAGGGGGGAGCTCCTACGAGCAGTACTTC
CASTRGGSSYEQYF
>TRBJ2-1|many|TRBV5-1|.
TGCGCCAGCAGCCATGGCCGACAGATCAATGAGCAGTTCTTC
CASSHGRQINEQFF
>TRBJ2-1|many|TRBV18|.
TGTGCCAGCTCACCGTTGGAAGGCCTCGTCAATGAGCAGTTCTTC
CASSPLEGLVNEQFF
>TRBJ1-1|.|TRBV12-5|.
TGTGCTAGTGGTTTCTCCGGGTCTGAAGCTTTCTTT
CASGFSGSEAFF
>TRBJ1-2|few|TRBV24-1|.
TGTGCCACCAGTGATCCACAGGGTGCGGACTATGGCTACACCTTC
CATSDPQGADYGYTF
>TRBJ2-1|many|TRBV30|TRBD1
TGTGCCTGGAGTCTTAAGGGGGCCTCCTACAATGAGCAGTTCTTC
CAWSLKGASYNEQFF
>TRBJ2-3|many|TRBV27|.
TGTGCCAGCAGTTTTACCCCAGATACGCAGTATTTT
CASSFTPDTQYF
>TRBJ2-3|many|TRBV29-1|TRBD2
TGCAGCTTCCTAGCGGGCAACACAGATACGCAGTATTTT
CSFLAGNTDTQYF
>TRBJ1-2|many|TRBV20-1|TRBD1
TGCAGTGCTAGGAGGACAGGAAACTATGGCTACACCTTC
CSARRTGNYGYTF
>TRBJ2-2|.|TRBV5-5|TRBD1
TGTGCCAGCAGCCCCCCGACAGGGAGCAAGAACACCGGGGAGCTGTTTTTT
CASSPPTGSKNTGELFF
>TRBJ2-7|few|TRBV20-1|TRBD2
TGCAGTGCTAGAGGCCCTAGCGGGCGCTCCTACGAGCAGTACTTC
CSARGPSGRSYEQYF
>TRBJ2-1|many|TRBV5-1|TRBD2
TGCGCCAGCGGTCCGGGACTAGCCACCTACAATGAGCAGTTCTTC
CASGPGLATYNEQFF
>TRBJ2-1|few|TRBV12-3/TRBV12-4|.
TGTGCCAGCGTCTTCCGGGGTTACAATGAGCAGTTCTTC
CASVFRGYNEQFF
>TRBJ2-1|few|TRBV6-1|.
TGTGCCAGCAACCTGATCGCAGGGTCCTTCGATGAGCAGTTCTTC
CASNLIAGSFDEQFF
>TRBJ2-5|.|TRBV29-1|TRBD1
TGCAGCGTTGATAGGGTTCTGACCGGGACAGGACAAGAGACCCAGTACTTC
CSVDRVLTGTGQETQYF
>TRBJ1-1|many|TRBV29-1|.
TGCCAATCCAGGGAGAACACTGAAGCTTTCTTT
CQSRENTEAFF
>TRBJ2-7|.|TRBV6-1|TRBD1
TGTGCCAGCCGCTACAGGGGCTCCTGGGACAAGGGATACTACGAGCAGTACTTC
CASRYRGSWDKGYYEQYF
>TRBJ2-5|few|TRBV24-1|.
TGTGCCACCAGTGATCGGGCAGGGTCGGAGACCCAGTACTTC
CATSDRAGSETQYF
>TRBJ1-5|many|TRBV2|.
TGTGCCAGCAGGAGCTCACTACGCCAGCCCCAGCATTTT
CASRSSLRQPQHF
>TRBJ2-1|many|TRBV28|TRBD1
TGTGCCAGCAGGACAGGGGGTCACTACAATGAGCAGTTCTTC
CASRTGGHYNEQFF
>TRBJ2-3|many|TRBV29-1|.
TGCAGCGTTTGCCCCAGGAGCACAGATACGCAGTATTTT
CSVCPRSTDTQYF
>TRBJ1-1|many|TRBV30|TRBD1
TGTGCCTGCAGGGACAGGGCGAGTACTGAAGCTTTCTTT
CACRDRASTEAFF
>TRBJ2-7|.|TRBV7-2|.
TGTGCCAGCAGCTTAGTTGGGGGAGGCGGCTACGAGCAGTACTTC
CASSLVGGGGYEQYF
>TRBJ1-5|many|TRBV12-3/TRBV12-4|.
TGTGCCAGCAGTTCCACCCCGGCGGGAAGTCAGCCCCAGCATTTT
CASSSTPAGSQPQHF
>TRBJ1-1|many|TRBV30|.
TGTGCCTGGAGTACCAGGGACCGCAACACTGAAGCTTTCTTT
CAWSTRDRNTEAFF
>TRBJ1-5|.|TRBV7-3|TRBD1
TGTGCCAGCAGCTTAACGTTTTCAGGGGGCGATCAGCCCCAGCATTTT
CASSLTFSGGDQPQHF